This T cell receptor (beta chain) was retrieved from a study of PD-1 blockade in classical Hodgkin lymphoma. V lost 0 bases, J lost 1 base, and 15 bases lay in between. The CDR3 totals 17 residues. The germline CDR1 and CDR2 sequences are GTSNPN and SVGIG (reference sequence). Only in-frame clones appear in the TCRdb table, and some are missing; sequencing was by immunoSEQ multiplex PCR. This sample yields about 27,000 clones, of which 85% are seen a single time; over 2% belongs to the top ten. This sample's time point: cycle 4 day 1 (C4D1), after 6 weeks of nivolumab. All the patients suffered relapse after autologous stem cell transplantation, and brentuximab vedotin exposure differed. Investigators isolated CD4+ T cells from thawed PBMCs through magnetic negative selection.

The chain is built from TRBV30 and TRBJ1-4, with D possibly TRBD1 on 5 matching bases. This sample comprised CD4+ T cells from blood, obtained before the fourth cycle of nivolumab. This clonotype originated in a human donor with classical Hodgkin lymphoma. The CDR3 region is CAWSVGTTSGTNEKLFF. CDR3 bases: TGTGCCTGGAGTGTTGGGACGACAAGTGGAACTAATGAAAAACTGTTTTTT.